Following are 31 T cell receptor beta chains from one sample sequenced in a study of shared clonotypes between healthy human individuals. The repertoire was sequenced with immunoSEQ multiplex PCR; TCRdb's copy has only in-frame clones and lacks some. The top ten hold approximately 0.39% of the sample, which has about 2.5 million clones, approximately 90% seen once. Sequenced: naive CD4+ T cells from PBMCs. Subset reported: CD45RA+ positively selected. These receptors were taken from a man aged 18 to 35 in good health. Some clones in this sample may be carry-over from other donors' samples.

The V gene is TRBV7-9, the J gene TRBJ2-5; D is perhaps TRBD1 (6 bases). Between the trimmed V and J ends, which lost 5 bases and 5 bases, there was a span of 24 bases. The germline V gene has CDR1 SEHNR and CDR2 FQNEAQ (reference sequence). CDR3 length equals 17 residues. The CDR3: CASSQPLSFRGRETQYF. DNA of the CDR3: TGTGCCAGCAGCCAGCCCCTTTCGTTCAGGGGCAGGGAGACCCAGTACTTC.

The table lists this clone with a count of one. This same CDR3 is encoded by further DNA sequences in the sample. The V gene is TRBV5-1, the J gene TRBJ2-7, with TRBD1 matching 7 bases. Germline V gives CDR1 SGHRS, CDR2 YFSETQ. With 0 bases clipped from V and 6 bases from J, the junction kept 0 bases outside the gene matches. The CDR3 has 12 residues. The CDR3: CASSLGQGEQYF. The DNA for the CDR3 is TGCGCCAGCAGCTTGGGACAGGGCGAGCAGTACTTC.

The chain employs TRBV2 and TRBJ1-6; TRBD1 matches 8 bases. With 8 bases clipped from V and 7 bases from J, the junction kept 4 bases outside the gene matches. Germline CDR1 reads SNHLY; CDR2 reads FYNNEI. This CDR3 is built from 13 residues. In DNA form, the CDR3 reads TGTGCCAGCGCGGACAGGGAAAATTCACCCCTCCACTTT. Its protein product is CASADRENSPLHF.

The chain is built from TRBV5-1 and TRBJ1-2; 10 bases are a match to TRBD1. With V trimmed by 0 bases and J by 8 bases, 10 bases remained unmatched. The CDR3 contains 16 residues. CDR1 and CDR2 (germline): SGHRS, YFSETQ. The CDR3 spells CASSLEWDRGFSGYTF. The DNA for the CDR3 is TGCGCCAGCAGCTTGGAATGGGACAGGGGATTTAGCGGCTACACCTTC.

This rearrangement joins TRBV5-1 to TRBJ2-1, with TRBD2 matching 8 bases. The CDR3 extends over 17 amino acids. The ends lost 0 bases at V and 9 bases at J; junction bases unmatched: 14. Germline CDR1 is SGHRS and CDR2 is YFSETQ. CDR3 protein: CASSLAYTGGPSGEQFF. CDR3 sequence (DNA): TGCGCCAGCAGCTTGGCTTATACGGGAGGGCCCTCCGGTGAGCAGTTCTTC.

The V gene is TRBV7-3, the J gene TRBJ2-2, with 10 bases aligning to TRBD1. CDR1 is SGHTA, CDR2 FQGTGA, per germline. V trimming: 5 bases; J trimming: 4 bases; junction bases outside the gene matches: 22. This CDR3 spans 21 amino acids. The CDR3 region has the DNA TGTGCCAGCAGCCTTATACCCGGACAGGGGGTCGGACGGGAGTCCACCGGGGAGCTGTTTTTT. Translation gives CASSLIPGQGVGRESTGELFF.

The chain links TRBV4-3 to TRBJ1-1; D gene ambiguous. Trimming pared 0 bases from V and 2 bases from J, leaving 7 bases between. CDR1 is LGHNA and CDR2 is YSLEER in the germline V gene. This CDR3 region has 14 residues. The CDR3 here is CASSQERINTEAFF. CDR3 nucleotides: TGCGCCAGCAGCCAAGAGCGGATTAACACTGAAGCTTTCTTT.

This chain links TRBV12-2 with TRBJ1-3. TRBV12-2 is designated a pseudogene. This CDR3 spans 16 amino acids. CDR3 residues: CASRSHQNRLGNTIYF. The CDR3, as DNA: TGTGCAAGTCGCTCACACCAGAACAGACTTGGAAACACCATATATTTT.

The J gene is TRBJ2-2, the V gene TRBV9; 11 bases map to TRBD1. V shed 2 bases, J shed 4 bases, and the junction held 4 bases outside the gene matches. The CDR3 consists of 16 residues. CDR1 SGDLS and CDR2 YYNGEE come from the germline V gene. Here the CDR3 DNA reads TGTGCCAGCAGCGTTTGGACAGGGGGCATCACCGGGGAGCTGTTTTTT. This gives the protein CASSVWTGGITGELFF.

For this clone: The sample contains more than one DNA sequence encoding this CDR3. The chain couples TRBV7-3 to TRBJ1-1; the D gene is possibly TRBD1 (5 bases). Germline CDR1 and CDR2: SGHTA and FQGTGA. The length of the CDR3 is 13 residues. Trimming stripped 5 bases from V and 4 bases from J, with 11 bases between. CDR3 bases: TGTGCCAGCAGCCCCCAGGGTGTCACTGAAGCTTTCTTT. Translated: CASSPQGVTEAFF.

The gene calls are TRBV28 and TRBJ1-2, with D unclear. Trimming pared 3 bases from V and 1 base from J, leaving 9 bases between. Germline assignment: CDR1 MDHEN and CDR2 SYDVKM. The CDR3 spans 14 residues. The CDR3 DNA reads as TGTGCCAGCAGTTTTGGTAGCTTTAACTATGGCTACACCTTC. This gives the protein CASSFGSFNYGYTF.

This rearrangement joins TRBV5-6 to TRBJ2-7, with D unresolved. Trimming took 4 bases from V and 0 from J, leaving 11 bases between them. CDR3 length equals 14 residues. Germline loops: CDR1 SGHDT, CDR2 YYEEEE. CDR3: CASSLDHISYEQYF. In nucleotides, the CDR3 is TGTGCCAGCAGCCTAGACCATATCTCCTACGAGCAGTACTTC.

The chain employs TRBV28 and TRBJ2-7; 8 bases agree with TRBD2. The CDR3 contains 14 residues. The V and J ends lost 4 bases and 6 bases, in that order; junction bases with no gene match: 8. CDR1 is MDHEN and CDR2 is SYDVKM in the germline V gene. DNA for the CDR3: TGTGCCAGCAGTTCGCACGGACTAGCCGCCGAGCAGTACTTC. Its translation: CASSSHGLAAEQYF.

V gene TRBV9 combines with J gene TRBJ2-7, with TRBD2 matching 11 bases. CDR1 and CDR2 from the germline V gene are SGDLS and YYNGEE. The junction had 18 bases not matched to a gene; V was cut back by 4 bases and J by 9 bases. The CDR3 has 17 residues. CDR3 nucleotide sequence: TGTGCCAGCAGCTTACGTCGTGGGGCTAGCGGGGGGCTTGGGCAGTACTTC. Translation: CASSLRRGASGGLGQYF.

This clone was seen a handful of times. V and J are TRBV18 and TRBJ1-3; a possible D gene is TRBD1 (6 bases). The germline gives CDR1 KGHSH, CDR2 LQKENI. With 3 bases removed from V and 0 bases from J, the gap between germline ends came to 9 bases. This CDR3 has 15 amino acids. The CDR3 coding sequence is TGTGCCAGCTCACCTCAGGGGCACTCTGGAAACACCATATATTTT. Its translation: CASSPQGHSGNTIYF.

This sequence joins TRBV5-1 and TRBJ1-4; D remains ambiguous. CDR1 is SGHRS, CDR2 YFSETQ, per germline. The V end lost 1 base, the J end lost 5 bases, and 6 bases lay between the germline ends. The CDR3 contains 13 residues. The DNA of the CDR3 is TGCGCCAGCAGCTTGCGCCGGAATGAAAAACTGTTTTTT. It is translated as CASSLRRNEKLFF.

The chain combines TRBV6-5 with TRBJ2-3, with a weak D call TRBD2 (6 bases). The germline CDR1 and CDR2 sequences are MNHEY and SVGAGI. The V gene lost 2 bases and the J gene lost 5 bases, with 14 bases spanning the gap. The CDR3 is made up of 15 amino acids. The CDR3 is CASSYPGRGGDTQYF. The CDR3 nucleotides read TGTGCCAGCAGTTACCCTGGGCGGGGAGGAGATACGCAGTATTTT.

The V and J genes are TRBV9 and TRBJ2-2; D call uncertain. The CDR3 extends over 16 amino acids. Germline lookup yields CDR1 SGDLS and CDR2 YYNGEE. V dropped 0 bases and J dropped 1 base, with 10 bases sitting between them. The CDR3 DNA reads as TGTGCCAGCAGCGTAGCTCCGGGCCTGAACACCGGGGAGCTGTTTTTT. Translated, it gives CASSVAPGLNTGELFF.

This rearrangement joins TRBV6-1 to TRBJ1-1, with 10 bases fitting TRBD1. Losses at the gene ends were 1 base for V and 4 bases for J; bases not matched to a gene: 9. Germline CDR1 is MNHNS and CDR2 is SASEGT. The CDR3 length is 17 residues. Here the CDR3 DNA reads TGTGCCAGCAGTGAAGAAGCGACAGGGGGCTGGGGCACTGAAGCTTTCTTT. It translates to CASSEEATGGWGTEAFF.

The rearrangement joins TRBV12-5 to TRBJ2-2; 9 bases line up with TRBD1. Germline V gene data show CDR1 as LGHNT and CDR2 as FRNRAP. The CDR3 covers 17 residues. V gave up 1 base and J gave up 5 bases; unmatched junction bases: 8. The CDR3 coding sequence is TGTGCTAGTGGTTTGGCCACCGGGACAGGGCGGACCGGGGAGCTGTTTTTT. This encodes CASGLATGTGRTGELFF.

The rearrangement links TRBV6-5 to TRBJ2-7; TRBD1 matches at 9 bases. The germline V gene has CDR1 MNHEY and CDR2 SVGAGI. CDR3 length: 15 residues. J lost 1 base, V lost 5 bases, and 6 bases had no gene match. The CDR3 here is CASSTGGALSYEQYF. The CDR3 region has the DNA TGTGCCAGCAGTACAGGGGGCGCGCTTTCCTACGAGCAGTACTTC.

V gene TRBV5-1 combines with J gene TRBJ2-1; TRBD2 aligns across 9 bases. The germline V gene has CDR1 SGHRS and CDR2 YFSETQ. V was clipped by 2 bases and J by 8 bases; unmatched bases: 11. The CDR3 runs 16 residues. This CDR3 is CASSFIAGAASDEQFF. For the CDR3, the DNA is TGCGCCAGCAGCTTCATAGCGGGAGCGGCTTCGGATGAGCAGTTCTTC.

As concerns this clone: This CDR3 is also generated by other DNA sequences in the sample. The DNA of the CDR3 is TGTGCCAGCAGCGTAGTGTCTAGCGGGAGAGGTGAGCAGTTCTTC. This sequence encodes CASSVVSSGRGEQFF. This chain connects TRBV9 to TRBJ2-1, with 10 positions matching TRBD2. Unmatched junction bases numbered 6, after V lost 0 bases and J lost 9 bases. The CDR3 is 15 residues long. Germline V gene data show CDR1 as SGDLS and CDR2 as YYNGEE. Full variable domain (remainder filled in from reference TRBV9 and TRBJ2-1): DSGVTQTPKHLITATGQRVTLRCSPRSGDLSVYWYQQSLDQGLQFLIQYYNGEERAKGNILERFSAQQFPDLHSELNLSSLELGDSALYFCASSVVSSGRGEQFFGPGTRLTVL.

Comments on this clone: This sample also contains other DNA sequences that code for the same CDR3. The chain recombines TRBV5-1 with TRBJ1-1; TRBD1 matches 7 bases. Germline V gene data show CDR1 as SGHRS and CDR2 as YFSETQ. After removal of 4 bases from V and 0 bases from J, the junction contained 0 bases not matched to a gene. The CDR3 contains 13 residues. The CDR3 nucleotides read TGCGCCAGCAGCGGACAGGTGAACACTGAAGCTTTCTTT. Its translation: CASSGQVNTEAFF.

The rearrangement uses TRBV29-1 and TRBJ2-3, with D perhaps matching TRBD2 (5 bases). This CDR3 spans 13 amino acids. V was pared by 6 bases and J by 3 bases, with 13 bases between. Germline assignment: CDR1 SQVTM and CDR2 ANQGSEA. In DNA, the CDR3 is TGCAGCGTCGAATGGGCGGGTACAGATACGCAGTATTTT. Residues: CSVEWAGTDTQYF.

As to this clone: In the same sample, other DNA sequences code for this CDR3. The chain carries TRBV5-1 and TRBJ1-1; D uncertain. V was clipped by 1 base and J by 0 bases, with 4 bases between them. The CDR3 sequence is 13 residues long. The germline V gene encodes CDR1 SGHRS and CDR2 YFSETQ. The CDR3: CASSLRLNTEAFF. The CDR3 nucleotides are TGCGCCAGCAGCTTGAGGTTGAACACTGAAGCTTTCTTT.

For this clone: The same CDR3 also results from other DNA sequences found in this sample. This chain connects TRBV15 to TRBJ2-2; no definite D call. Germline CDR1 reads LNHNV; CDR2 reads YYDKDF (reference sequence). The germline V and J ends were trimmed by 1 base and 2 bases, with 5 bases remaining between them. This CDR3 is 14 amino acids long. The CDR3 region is CATSRGGNTGELFF. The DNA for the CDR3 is TGTGCCACCAGCAGAGGGGGAAACACCGGGGAGCTGTTTTTT. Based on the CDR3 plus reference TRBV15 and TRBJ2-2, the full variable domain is DAMVIQNPRYQVTQFGKPVTLSCSQTLNHNVMYWYQQKSSQAPKLLFHYYDKDFNNEADTPDNFQSRRPNTSFCFLDIRSPGLGDTAMYLCATSRGGNTGELFFGEGSRLTVL.

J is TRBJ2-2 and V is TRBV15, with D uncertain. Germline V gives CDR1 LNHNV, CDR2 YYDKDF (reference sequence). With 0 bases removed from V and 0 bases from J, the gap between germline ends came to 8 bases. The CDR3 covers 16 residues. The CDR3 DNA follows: TGTGCCACCAGCAGAGATAACCCGGCGAACACCGGGGAGCTGTTTTTT. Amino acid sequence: CATSRDNPANTGELFF.

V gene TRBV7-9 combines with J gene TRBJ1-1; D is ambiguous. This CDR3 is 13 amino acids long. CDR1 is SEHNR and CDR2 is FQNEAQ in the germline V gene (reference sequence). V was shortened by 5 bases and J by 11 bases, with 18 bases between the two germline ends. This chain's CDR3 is CASSLEGSIAAFF. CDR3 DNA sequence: TGTGCCAGCAGCCTGGAAGGGAGCATTGCTGCTTTCTTT. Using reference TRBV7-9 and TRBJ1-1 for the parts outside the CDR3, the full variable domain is DTGVSQNPRHKITKRGQNVTFRCDPISEHNRLYWYRQTLGQGPEFLTYFQNEAQLEKSRLLSDRFSAERPKGSFSTLEIQRTEQGDSAMYLCASSLEGSIAAFFGQGTRLTVV.

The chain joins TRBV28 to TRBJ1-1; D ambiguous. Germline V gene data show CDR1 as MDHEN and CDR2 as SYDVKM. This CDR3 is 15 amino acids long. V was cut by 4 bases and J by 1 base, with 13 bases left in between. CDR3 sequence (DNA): TGTGCCAGCAGTTCCGGACGGAATAGGAACACTGAAGCTTTCTTT. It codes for CASSSGRNRNTEAFF.

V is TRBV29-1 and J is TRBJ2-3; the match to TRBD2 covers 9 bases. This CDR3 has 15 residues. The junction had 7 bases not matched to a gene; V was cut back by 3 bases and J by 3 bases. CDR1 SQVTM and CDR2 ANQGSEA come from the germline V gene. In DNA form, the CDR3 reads TGCAGCGTTGAGGAAGGACTAGCGAAGACAGATACGCAGTATTTT. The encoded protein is CSVEEGLAKTDTQYF.